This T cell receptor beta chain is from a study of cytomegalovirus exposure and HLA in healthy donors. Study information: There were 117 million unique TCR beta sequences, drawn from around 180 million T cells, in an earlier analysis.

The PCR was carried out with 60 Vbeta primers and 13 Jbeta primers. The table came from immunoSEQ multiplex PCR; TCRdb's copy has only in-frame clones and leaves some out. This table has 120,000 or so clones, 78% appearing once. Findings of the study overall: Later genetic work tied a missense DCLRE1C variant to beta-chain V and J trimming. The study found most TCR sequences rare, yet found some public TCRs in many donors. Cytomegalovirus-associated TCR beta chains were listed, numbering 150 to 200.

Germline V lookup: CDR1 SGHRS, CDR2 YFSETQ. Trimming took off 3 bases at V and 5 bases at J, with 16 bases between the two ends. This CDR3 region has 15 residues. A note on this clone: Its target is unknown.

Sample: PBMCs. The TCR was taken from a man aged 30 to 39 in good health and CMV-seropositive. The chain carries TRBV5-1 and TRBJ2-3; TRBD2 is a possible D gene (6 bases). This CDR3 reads CASSSLQRVIDTQYF. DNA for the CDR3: TGCGCCAGCAGCTCACTACAGCGGGTTATAGATACGCAGTATTTT.